These 9 T cell receptor beta chains came from one sample sequenced in a study of T-cell reconstitution after alpha-beta-depleted transplantation in children. The TCRbeta library incorporated unique molecular identifiers. TCRdb re-analysed the PCR reads in MiXCR, keeping a single row per CDR3 protein. The data hold about 610,000 distinct CDR3 sequences, with 10% to 13% observed a single time. The input for sequencing was PBMCs from the stem cell graft donor, taken from the stem cell graft. Receptor source: a human donor who donated a stem cell graft to a child with acute myeloid leukemia.

The rearrangement links TRBV6-1 to TRBJ2-7; TRBD2 matches 13 bases. The CDR3 is made up of 16 amino acids. Germline V CDR1 and CDR2: MNHNS, SASEGT. Trimming cost V 5 bases and J 7 bases; bases outside gene matches: 11. The CDR3 protein is CASSPAALAGGGEQYF. The CDR3 DNA reads TGTGCCAGCAGTCCTGCTGCACTAGCGGGAGGGGGGGAGCAGTACTTC.

The chain uses TRBV4-2 and TRBJ2-7; no clear D. Trimming left V 1 base short and J 2 bases short, with 9 bases between. Germline loops: CDR1 LGHNA, CDR2 YNFKEQ. The CDR3 contains 14 residues. The CDR3 nucleotides read TGTGCCAGCAGCCAAGCCGACGGTGCCTACGAGCAGTACTTC. Protein product: CASSQADGAYEQYF.

V and J are TRBV9 and TRBJ2-7, with a tentative D call TRBD1 (6 bases). Germline CDR1 SGDLS, CDR2 YYNGEE. The CDR3 covers 14 residues. V lost 0 bases to trimming and J lost 7 bases, with 14 bases between them. CDR3: CASSVAGQIGEQYF. The CDR3 DNA follows: TGTGCCAGCAGCGTAGCTGGACAGATCGGAGAGCAGTACTTC.

This clonotype was observed a few times. This chain uses TRBV20-1 with TRBJ1-4, with TRBD1 matching over 7 bases. V lost 0 bases to trimming and J lost 8 bases; unmatched junction nucleotides: 18. Per germline, CDR1 DFQATT and CDR2 SNEGSKA (reference sequence). This CDR3 has 18 amino acids. This CDR3 reads CSARDPSLPTGLIEKLFF. CDR3 coding DNA: TGCAGTGCTAGAGATCCTTCCCTCCCGACAGGGTTAATAGAAAAACTGTTTTTT.

This clonotype has more than one count but fewer than ten. The rearrangement links TRBV30 to TRBJ2-3; perhaps TRBD1 as D (5 bases). CDR1 and CDR2 from the germline V gene are GTSNPN and SVGIG (reference sequence). The CDR3 contains 16 residues. V was trimmed by 5 bases and J by 6 bases, leaving 24 bases between them. The CDR3 loop is CAWARSSGKGKDTQYF. In nucleotides, the CDR3 is TGTGCCTGGGCCCGATCTTCAGGGAAGGGCAAGGATACGCAGTATTTT.

The table lists this clonotype with many counts. J is TRBJ2-3 and V is TRBV20-1; 8 positions match TRBD2. Per the germline V gene, CDR1 is DFQATT and CDR2 is SNEGSKA (reference sequence). The CDR3 has 14 amino acids. V lost 8 bases to trimming and J lost 8 bases; unmatched junction nucleotides: 15. CDR3 loop: CSTAGGAGVLTQYF. CDR3 coding DNA: TGCAGTACCGCCGGGGGAGCGGGAGTTCTTACGCAGTATTTT.

This chain connects TRBV5-1 to TRBJ2-7; D remains unclear. The CDR3 length is 15 residues. The ends were cut back, 4 bases at V and 5 bases at J, with 19 bases in the middle. CDR1 SGHRS and CDR2 YFSETQ come from the germline V gene. Here the CDR3 DNA reads TGCGCCAGCAGCCAAGGGTGGGGAAGCCTGAACGAGCAGTACTTC. This gives the protein CASSQGWGSLNEQYF.

This clonotype was found many times. V and J are TRBV27 and TRBJ1-1, with 8 bases identical to TRBD1. Germline V CDR1 and CDR2: MNHEY, SMNVEV (reference sequence). With 2 bases clipped from V and 7 bases from J, the junction kept 3 bases outside the gene matches. This CDR3 comprises 13 residues. The CDR3 nucleotides read TGTGCCAGCAGTTTAGGACAGGGTGGTGAAGCTTTCTTT. It is translated as CASSLGQGGEAFF.

The chain combines TRBV28 with TRBJ2-7; maybe TRBD2 (6 bases). Per the germline V gene, CDR1 is MDHEN and CDR2 is SYDVKM. V was pared by 8 bases and J by 0 bases, with 14 bases between. The CDR3 runs to 14 residues. The CDR3 DNA follows: TGTGCCAGCCGCGGGAACCCGAGCTCCTACGAGCAGTACTTC. Protein sequence: CASRGNPSSYEQYF. Drawing the rest from reference TRBV28 and TRBJ2-7, the complete variable domain is DVKVTQSSRYLVKRTGEKVFLECVQDMDHENMFWYRQDPGLGLRLIYFSYDVKMKEKGDIPEGYSVSREKKERFSLILESASTNQTSMYLCASRGNPSSYEQYFGPGTRLTVT.